These 30 T cell receptor beta chains share one sample of origin, sequenced in a study of T cell responses to AZD1222 COVID-19 vaccine. The assay was immunoSEQ multiplex PCR, and TCRdb's table has in-frame clones only and misses some. Among about 110,000 clones listed, just over 85% were seen once. Sequences were derived from peripheral blood, sampled on day 0 of AZD1222 vaccination. The receptors derive from an adult in good health.

The rearrangement joins TRBV7-2 to TRBJ2-3; weak D call: TRBD2 (6 bases). The CDR3 covers 17 residues. Between the trimmed V and J ends, which lost 1 base and 5 bases, there was a span of 19 bases. Germline V lookup: CDR1 SGHTA, CDR2 FQGNSA. As DNA, the CDR3 is TGTGCCAGCAGCTTAGGGTCGGTGGGGGGAGGTAGAGATACGCAGTATTTT. Protein: CASSLGSVGGGRDTQYF.

The V call is TRBV11-3, the J call TRBJ2-5, with TRBD2 matching 8 bases. V shed 0 bases and J 4 bases; nucleotides not matched to a gene: 7. Germline loops: CDR1 SGHNT, CDR2 YENEEA. The CDR3 totals 16 residues. In DNA, the CDR3 is TGTGCCAGCAGCTTAGAGTTTACGGGGGGGCGAGAGACCCAGTACTTC. Encoded protein: CASSLEFTGGRETQYF.

The V and J genes are TRBV5-4 and TRBJ2-2, with 8 bases identical to TRBD1. The germline V gene encodes CDR1 SGHNT and CDR2 YYREEE (reference sequence). The CDR3 consists of 16 residues. The trim removed 0 bases at V and 4 bases at J, leaving 5 bases unmatched. Written as DNA, the CDR3 is TGTGCCAGCAGCTTGGGGGCAGGGGGCACCACCGGGGAGCTGTTTTTT. Translating it yields CASSLGAGGTTGELFF.

The chain joins TRBV30 to TRBJ1-5; a weak D match, TRBD1 (6 bases). The germline V gene has CDR1 GTSNPN and CDR2 SVGIG (reference sequence). The CDR3 is 13 amino acids. Trimming pared 2 bases from V and 5 bases from J, leaving 10 bases between. In DNA form, the CDR3 reads TGTGCCTGGAGTTGGGGGCGCGATCAGCCCCAGCATTTT. Its protein product is CAWSWGRDQPQHF.

The gene calls are TRBV24-1 and TRBJ2-1, with TRBD2 matching 9 bases. V was pared by 9 bases and J by 12 bases, with 14 bases of the junction left unmatched. From germline, CDR1 is KGHDR and CDR2 SFDVKD. CDR3 length equals 14 residues. The CDR3 is CATGFTGTSNVQFF. The CDR3 DNA reads TGTGCCACCGGATTCACCGGGACTAGCAACGTGCAGTTCTTC.

Note on this clone: The junction departs from the called germline gene at one end, perhaps through a read error. This chain uses TRBV7-6 with TRBJ2-2; 10 bases map to TRBD2. Germline CDR1 is SGHVS and CDR2 is FNYEAQ. The CDR3 loop spans 15 amino acids. The CDR3, as DNA: TGTGCCAGCAGCCTAGCGGGAGCGAACACCGGGGAGCTGTTTTTT. It translates to CASSLAGANTGELFF.

The chain combines TRBV7-2 with TRBJ2-1, with D perhaps TRBD2 (5 bases). Between the trimmed V and J ends, which lost 0 bases and 8 bases, there was a span of 14 bases. The CDR3 is 15 amino acids. CDR1 SGHTA and CDR2 FQGNSA come from the germline V gene. CDR3 bases: TGTGCCAGCAGCTTAGCGACCTCCCTGGAGGATGAGCAGTTCTTC. This sequence encodes CASSLATSLEDEQFF. The full variable domain, rest sourced from reference TRBV7-2 and TRBJ2-1, is GAGVSQSPSNKVTEKGKDVELRCDPISGHTALYWYRQSLGQGLEFLIYFQGNSAPDKSGLPSDRFSAERTGGSVSTLTIQRTQQEDSAVYLCASSLATSLEDEQFFGPGTRLTVL.

The J gene is TRBJ1-5, the V gene TRBV30; 9 positions match TRBD1. V lost 1 base, J lost 6 bases, and 4 bases stayed unmatched. Germline V gene sequence: CDR1 GTSNPN, CDR2 SVGIG (reference sequence). The CDR3 runs to 14 residues. The CDR3 loop is CAWSGTGDGQPQHF. CDR3 bases: TGTGCCTGGAGTGGGACAGGGGATGGTCAGCCCCAGCATTTT.

This clone was seen only a few times. The J gene is TRBJ2-5, the V gene TRBV7-9, with a tentative D call TRBD1 (6 bases). The germline V gene encodes CDR1 SEHNR and CDR2 FQNEAQ (reference sequence). V shed 5 bases and J shed 5 bases, with 15 bases lying between them. This CDR3 is 14 amino acids long. In DNA form, the CDR3 reads TGTGCCAGCAGCCCTCCCCAGGGGCGGGAGACCCAGTACTTC. Encoded protein: CASSPPQGRETQYF.

The gene calls are TRBV28 and TRBJ2-1, with D uncertain. Trimming took off 3 bases at V and 3 bases at J, with 6 bases between the two ends. The CDR3 totals 13 residues. Per the germline V gene, CDR1 is MDHEN and CDR2 is SYDVKM. CDR3 protein: CASSFLVYNEQFF. The DNA of the CDR3 is TGTGCCAGCAGTTTCTTAGTCTACAATGAGCAGTTCTTC.

This chain joins TRBV7-3 and TRBJ2-1; D tentatively reads TRBD1 or TRBD2 (5 bases each). The CDR3 consists of 15 residues. V was shortened by 5 bases and J by 4 bases, with 15 bases between the two germline ends. Germline V gene lookup returns CDR1 SGHTA and CDR2 FQGTGA. The CDR3, as DNA: TGTGCCAGCAGCCCCCGCCGGGGCAATTACAATGAGCAGTTCTTC. This gives the protein CASSPRRGNYNEQFF. The full variable domain, its missing parts supplied by reference TRBV7-3 and TRBJ2-1, is GAGVSQTPSNKVTEKGKYVELRCDPISGHTALYWYRQSLGQGPEFLIYFQGTGAADDSGLPNDRFFAVRPEGSVSTLKIQRTERGDSAVYLCASSPRRGNYNEQFFGPGTRLTVL.

This chain links TRBV4-1 with TRBJ1-2; a possible D gene is TRBD1 (5 bases). The germline gives CDR1 MGHRA, CDR2 YSYEKL. CDR3 length: 13 residues. Trimming stripped 2 bases from V and 8 bases from J, with 12 bases between. The CDR3 sequence is CASSQYEGHGYTF. CDR3 nucleotides: TGCGCCAGCAGCCAATACGAGGGGCACGGCTACACCTTC.

The chain uses TRBV7-9 and TRBJ2-5; 12 bases are shared with TRBD1. The CDR3 is 15 amino acids. CDR1 is SEHNR, CDR2 FQNEAQ, per germline (reference sequence). V was pared by 5 bases and J by 5 bases, with 6 bases of the junction left unmatched. CDR3 region: CASSRPGQGAETQYF. The CDR3 nucleotides are TGTGCCAGCAGCCGCCCGGGACAGGGGGCGGAGACCCAGTACTTC.

The chain is built from TRBV29-1 and TRBJ2-3; D unresolved. Germline V gene sequence: CDR1 SQVTM, CDR2 ANQGSEA. The CDR3 is made up of 14 amino acids. The V gene lost 1 base and the J gene lost 1 base, with 9 bases spanning the gap. CDR3 sequence: CSVEGSKGTDTQYF. The CDR3 DNA sequence: TGCAGCGTTGAAGGGAGCAAGGGCACAGATACGCAGTATTTT.

This clone has just one count. The chain carries TRBV10-1 and TRBJ2-5; 9 positions agree with TRBD2. Trimming cost V 4 bases and J 3 bases; bases outside gene matches: 3. The CDR3 has 14 residues. Germline V gene sequence: CDR1 WNHNN, CDR2 SYGVQD (reference sequence). The CDR3 DNA is TGCGCCAGCAGTGGGACTAGCGCCAAAGAGACCCAGTACTTC. It is translated as CASSGTSAKETQYF.

V gene TRBV6-5 combines with J gene TRBJ1-5; possible D gene TRBD1, 5 bases. This CDR3 region has 14 residues. The germline gives CDR1 MNHEY, CDR2 SVGAGI. Between the trimmed V and J ends, which lost 0 bases and 7 bases, there was a span of 10 bases. In DNA, the CDR3 is TGTGCCAGCAGTTACTCCGGGGGAGCCCAGCCCCAGCATTTT. Protein: CASSYSGGAQPQHF.

This chain links TRBV28 with TRBJ2-1, with D tentatively TRBD1 (5 bases). This CDR3 region has 14 residues. Germline V gene sequence: CDR1 MDHEN, CDR2 SYDVKM. The V and J ends lost 5 bases and 5 bases respectively, with 13 bases between them. CDR3 DNA sequence: TGTGCCAGCAGTGGGCAGGGTTACGACAATGAGCAGTTCTTC. Translation gives CASSGQGYDNEQFF.

The rearrangement uses TRBV28 and TRBJ2-5, with D perhaps TRBD1 or TRBD2 (6 bases each). The V gene's germline CDR1 is MDHEN and CDR2 SYDVKM. Trimming removed 5 bases at V and 6 bases at J, with 16 bases between. The CDR3 has 14 amino acids. The CDR3 nucleotides are TGTGCCAGCAGTCCCCCGGGGGCTGTAAAGACCCAGTACTTC. This gives the protein CASSPPGAVKTQYF.

The chain employs TRBV11-3 and TRBJ2-3; D is uncertain. V dropped 0 bases and J dropped 2 bases, with 3 bases sitting between them. Germline values: CDR1 SGHNT, CDR2 YENEEA. This CDR3 has 13 amino acids. In DNA, the CDR3 is TGTGCCAGCAGCTTAGACCACACAGATACGCAGTATTTT. Translation gives CASSLDHTDTQYF.

The CDR3 DNA sequence: TGTGCCAGTAGTAATCTAGCGGGGGAGTCTCCAACCGGGGAGCTGTTTTTT. Translated: CASSNLAGESPTGELFF. The chain carries TRBV19 and TRBJ2-2, with TRBD2 matching over 10 bases. The germline V gene encodes CDR1 LNHDA and CDR2 SQIVND (reference sequence). This CDR3 is built from 17 residues. V was pared by 4 bases and J by 5 bases, with 10 bases of the junction left unmatched.

This chain links TRBV28 with TRBJ2-3, with TRBD1 as a possible D gene (5 bases). Between the trimmed V and J ends, which lost 4 bases and 0 bases, there was a span of 20 bases. Germline-derived CDR1 and CDR2 are MDHEN and SYDVKM. This CDR3 region has 18 residues. The CDR3 DNA sequence: TGTGCCAGCAGTTCTCCTAGGTGGCGTCGGACAAGCACAGATACGCAGTATTTT. Amino acids: CASSSPRWRRTSTDTQYF.

The V call is TRBV6-6, the J call TRBJ1-5; TRBD1 aligns across 9 bases. This CDR3 has 15 amino acids. The V segment lost 5 bases and the J segment 5 bases; nucleotides outside the gene matches: 7. Germline-derived CDR1 and CDR2 are MNHNY and SVGAGI (reference sequence). The chain's CDR3 is CASSQQGAVHQPQHF. The CDR3 region has the DNA TGTGCCAGCAGTCAACAGGGGGCAGTTCATCAGCCCCAGCATTTT.

The chain has TRBV28 and TRBJ1-5; D is possibly TRBD1 (5 bases). The CDR3 spans 13 residues. Trimming shortened V by 3 bases and J by 3 bases, and 6 bases separated the two germline ends. CDR1 and CDR2 (germline): MDHEN, SYDVKM. This chain's CDR3 is CASSLTDNQPQHF. The CDR3 coding sequence is TGTGCCAGCAGTTTGACAGACAATCAGCCCCAGCATTTT.

This clone was observed a handful of times. V is TRBV5-6 and J is TRBJ1-6; 7 bases map to TRBD1. This CDR3 spans 15 amino acids. CDR1 SGHDT and CDR2 YYEEEE come from the germline V gene. The J segment lost 7 bases and the V segment lost 4 bases, leaving 8 bases of the junction unmatched. CDR3 bases: TGTGCCAGCAGCGCCAGGGGGGGTGAGAATTCACCCCTCCACTTT. It is translated as CASSARGGENSPLHF.

This rearrangement joins TRBV29-1 to TRBJ1-3, with 8 positions matching TRBD1. V lost 3 bases and J lost 8; bases outside the gene matches: 6. The CDR3 has 13 residues. Germline V gives CDR1 SQVTM, CDR2 ANQGSEA. The CDR3 DNA reads as TGCAGCGTTGAGGGGGACAGGCGTGACACCATATATTTT. This sequence encodes CSVEGDRRDTIYF. Based on the CDR3 plus reference TRBV29-1 and TRBJ1-3, the full variable domain is SAVISQKPSRDICQRGTSLTIQCQVDSQVTMMFWYRQQPGQSLTLIATANQGSEATYESGFVIDKFPISRPNLTFSTLTVSNMSPEDSSIYLCSVEGDRRDTIYFGEGSWLTVV.

This chain joins TRBV7-2 and TRBJ2-7, with 9 bases fitting TRBD1. CDR1 and CDR2 from the germline V gene are SGHTA and FQGNSA. The J segment lost 5 bases and the V segment lost 5 bases, leaving 13 bases of the junction unmatched. The CDR3 extends over 16 amino acids. The CDR3 nucleotides are TGTGCCAGCAGCCCCAGGGGCGGGACAGGGATCAACGAGCAGTACTTC. This codes for CASSPRGGTGINEQYF.

This clone was seen only once. This chain uses TRBV5-6 with TRBJ2-7; no definite D call. Looked up from germline, CDR1 is SGHDT and CDR2 is YYEEEE. The V and J ends lost 4 bases and 2 bases respectively, with 10 bases between them. This CDR3 comprises 13 residues. As DNA, the CDR3 is TGTGCCAGCAGCGCGACCACTACCTACGAGCAGTACTTC. It codes for CASSATTTYEQYF.

The J gene is TRBJ2-2, the V gene TRBV2, with a tentative D call TRBD2 (5 bases). The CDR3 is 15 residues long. Germline V gene sequence: CDR1 SNHLY, CDR2 FYNNEI. Trimming took 5 bases from V and 0 from J, leaving 10 bases between them. CDR3 in amino acids: CASSFSGANTGELFF. For the CDR3, the DNA is TGTGCCAGCAGTTTCAGCGGAGCGAACACCGGGGAGCTGTTTTTT.

The chain couples TRBV6-5 to TRBJ1-1; D uncertain. The CDR3 contains 14 residues. CDR1 is MNHEY, CDR2 SVGAGI, per germline. V was cut by 1 base and J by 0 bases, with 6 bases left in between. The CDR3 region has the DNA TGTGCCAGCAGTTACTGGCAGATGAACACTGAAGCTTTCTTT. Translated: CASSYWQMNTEAFF.

The chain joins TRBV11-3 to TRBJ1-1; D is perhaps TRBD1 (6 bases). V gave up 5 bases and J gave up 4 bases, with 11 bases separating them. The germline CDR1 and CDR2 sequences are SGHNT and YENEEA. The CDR3 has 13 amino acids. The CDR3 here is CASSNRVGTEAFF. CDR3 DNA sequence: TGTGCCAGCAGCAACAGGGTAGGCACTGAAGCTTTCTTT. Drawing the rest from reference TRBV11-3 and TRBJ1-1, the complete variable domain is EAGVVQSPRYKIIEKKQPVAFWCNPISGHNTLYWYLQNLGQGPELLIRYENEEAVDDSQLPKDRFSAERLKGVDSTLKIQPAELGDSAVYLCASSNRVGTEAFFGQGTRLTVV.